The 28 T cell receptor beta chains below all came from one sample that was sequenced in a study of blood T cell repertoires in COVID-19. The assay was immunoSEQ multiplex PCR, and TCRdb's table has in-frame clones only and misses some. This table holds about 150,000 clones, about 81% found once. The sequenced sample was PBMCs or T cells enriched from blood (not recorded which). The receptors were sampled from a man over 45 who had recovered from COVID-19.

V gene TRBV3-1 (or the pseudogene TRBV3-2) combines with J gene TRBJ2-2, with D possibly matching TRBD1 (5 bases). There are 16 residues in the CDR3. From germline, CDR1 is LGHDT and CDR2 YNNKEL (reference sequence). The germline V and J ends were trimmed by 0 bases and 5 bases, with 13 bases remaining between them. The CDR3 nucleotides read TGTGCCAGCAGCCAAGATCTGAGACAGAGGACCGGGGAGCTGTTTTTT. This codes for CASSQDLRQRTGELFF.

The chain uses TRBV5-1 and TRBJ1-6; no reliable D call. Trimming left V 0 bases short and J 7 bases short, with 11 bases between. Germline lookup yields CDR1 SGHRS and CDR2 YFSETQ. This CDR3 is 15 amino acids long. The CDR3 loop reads CASSLAPGMNSPLHF. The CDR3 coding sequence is TGCGCCAGCAGCTTGGCCCCGGGGATGAATTCACCCCTCCACTTT.

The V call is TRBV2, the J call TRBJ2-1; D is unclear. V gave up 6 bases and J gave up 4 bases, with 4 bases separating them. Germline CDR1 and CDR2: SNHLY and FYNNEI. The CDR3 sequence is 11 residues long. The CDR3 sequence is CASRQYNEQFF. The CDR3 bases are TGTGCCAGCAGGCAGTACAATGAGCAGTTCTTC.

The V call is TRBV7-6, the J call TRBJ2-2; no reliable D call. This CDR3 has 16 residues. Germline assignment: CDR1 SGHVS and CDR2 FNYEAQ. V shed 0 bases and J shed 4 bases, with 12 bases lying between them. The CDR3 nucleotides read TGTGCCAGCAGCTTAGCAGGCGGAAGGTTCACCGGGGAGCTGTTTTTT. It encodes CASSLAGGRFTGELFF.

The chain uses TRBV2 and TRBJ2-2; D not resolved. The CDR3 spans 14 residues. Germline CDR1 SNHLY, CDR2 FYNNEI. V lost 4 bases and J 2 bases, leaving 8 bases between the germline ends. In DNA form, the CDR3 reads TGTGCCAGCAGTGTTTGGCAAAACACCGGGGAGCTGTTTTTT. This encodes CASSVWQNTGELFF.

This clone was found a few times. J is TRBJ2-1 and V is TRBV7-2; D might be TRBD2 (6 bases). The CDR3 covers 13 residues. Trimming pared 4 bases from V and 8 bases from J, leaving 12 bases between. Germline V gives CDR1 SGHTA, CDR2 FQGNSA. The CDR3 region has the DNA TGTGCCAGCAGCTCCCATGGGGGGTATGAGCAGTTCTTC. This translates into CASSSHGGYEQFF.

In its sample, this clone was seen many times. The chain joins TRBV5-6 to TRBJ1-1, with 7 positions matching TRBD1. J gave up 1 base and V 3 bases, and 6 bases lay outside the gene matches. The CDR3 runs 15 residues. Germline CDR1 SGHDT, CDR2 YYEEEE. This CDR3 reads CASSWYRGQNTEAFF. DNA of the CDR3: TGTGCCAGCAGCTGGTACAGGGGTCAGAACACTGAAGCTTTCTTT.

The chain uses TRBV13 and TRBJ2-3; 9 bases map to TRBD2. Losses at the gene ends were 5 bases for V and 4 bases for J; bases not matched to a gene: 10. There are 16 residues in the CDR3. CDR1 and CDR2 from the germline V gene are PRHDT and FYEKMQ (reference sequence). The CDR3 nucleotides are TGTGCCAGCAGCAGAAGGGCGGGGGGGCCAGCAGATACGCAGTATTTT. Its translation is CASSRRAGGPADTQYF.

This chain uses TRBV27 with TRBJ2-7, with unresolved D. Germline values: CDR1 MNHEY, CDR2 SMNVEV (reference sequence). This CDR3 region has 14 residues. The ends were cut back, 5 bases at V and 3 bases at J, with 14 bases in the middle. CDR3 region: CASSLRVIGYEQYF. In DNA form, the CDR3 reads TGTGCCAGCAGTCTCCGAGTGATTGGCTACGAGCAGTACTTC.

The CDR3 loop reads CASSPRRTHYEQYF. The CDR3 nucleotides are TGTGCCAGCAGCCCGAGGCGTACGCACTACGAGCAGTACTTC. The J gene is TRBJ2-7, the V gene TRBV11-2, with D uncertain. Germline-derived CDR1 and CDR2 are SGHAT and FQNNGV. The CDR3 length is 14 residues. Trimming took 5 bases from V and 3 from J, leaving 14 bases between them.

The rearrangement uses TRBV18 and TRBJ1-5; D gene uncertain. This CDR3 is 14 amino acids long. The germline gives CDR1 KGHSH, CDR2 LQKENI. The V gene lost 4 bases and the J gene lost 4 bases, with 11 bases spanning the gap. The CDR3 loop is CASSQEVGNQPQHF. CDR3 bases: TGTGCCAGCTCACAGGAGGTGGGGAATCAGCCCCAGCATTTT.

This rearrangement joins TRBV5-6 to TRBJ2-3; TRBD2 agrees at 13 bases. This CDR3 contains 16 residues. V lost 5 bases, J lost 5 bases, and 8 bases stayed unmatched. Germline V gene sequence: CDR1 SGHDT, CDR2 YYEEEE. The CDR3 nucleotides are TGTGCCAGCAGATCTACTAGCGGGGGGGTTAGAGATACGCAGTATTTT. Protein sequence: CASRSTSGGVRDTQYF.

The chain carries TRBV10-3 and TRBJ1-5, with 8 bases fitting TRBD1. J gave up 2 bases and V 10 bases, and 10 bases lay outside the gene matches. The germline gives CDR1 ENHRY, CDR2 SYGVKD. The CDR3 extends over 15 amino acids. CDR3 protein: CATKQGGNGNQPQHF. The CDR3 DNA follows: TGTGCCACCAAACAGGGGGGGAACGGCAATCAGCCCCAGCATTTT.

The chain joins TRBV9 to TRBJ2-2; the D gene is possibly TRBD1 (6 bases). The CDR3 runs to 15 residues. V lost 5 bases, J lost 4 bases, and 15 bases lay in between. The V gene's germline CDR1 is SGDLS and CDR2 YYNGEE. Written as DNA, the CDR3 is TGTGCCAGCAGATCTACAGGGACGAGCACCGGGGAGCTGTTTTTT. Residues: CASRSTGTSTGELFF.

The DNA of the CDR3 is TGTGCCAGCACCCCGGGGGGGGCAGGGACTGAAGCTTTCTTT. It is translated as CASTPGGAGTEAFF. J is TRBJ1-1 and V is TRBV27, with a tentative D call TRBD1 (6 bases). There are 14 residues in the CDR3. The V gene's germline CDR1 is MNHEY and CDR2 SMNVEV (reference sequence). Between the trimmed V and J ends, which lost 7 bases and 5 bases, there was a span of 17 bases.

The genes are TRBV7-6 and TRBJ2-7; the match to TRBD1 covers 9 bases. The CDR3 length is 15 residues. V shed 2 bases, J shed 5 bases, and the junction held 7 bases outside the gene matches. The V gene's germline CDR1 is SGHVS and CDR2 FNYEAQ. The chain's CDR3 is CASSLKDRGVHEQYF. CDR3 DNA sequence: TGTGCCAGCAGCTTAAAGGACAGGGGAGTCCACGAGCAGTACTTC. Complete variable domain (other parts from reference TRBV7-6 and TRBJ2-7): GAGVSQSPRYKVTKRGQDVALRCDPISGHVSLYWYRQALGQGPEFLTYFNYEAQQDKSGLPNDRFSAERPEGSISTLTIQRTEQRDSAMYRCASSLKDRGVHEQYFGPGTRLTVT.

The CDR3 DNA reads as TGCGCCAGCAGTGAGTCCAGGACAGGGGGTATTAGGGCCCAGTACTTC. Protein: CASSESRTGGIRAQYF. The J gene is TRBJ2-5, the V gene TRBV10-1; TRBD1 agrees at 10 bases. The ends lost 0 bases at V and 9 bases at J; junction bases unmatched: 10. CDR3 length: 16 residues. Germline CDR1 is WNHNN and CDR2 is SYGVQD (reference sequence).

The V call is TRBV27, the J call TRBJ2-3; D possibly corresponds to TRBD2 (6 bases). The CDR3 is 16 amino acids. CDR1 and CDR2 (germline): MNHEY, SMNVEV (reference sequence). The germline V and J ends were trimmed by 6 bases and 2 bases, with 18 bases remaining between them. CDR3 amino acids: CASRYSDYGHTDTQYF. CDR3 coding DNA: TGTGCCAGCAGATATTCGGACTACGGCCACACAGATACGCAGTATTTT.

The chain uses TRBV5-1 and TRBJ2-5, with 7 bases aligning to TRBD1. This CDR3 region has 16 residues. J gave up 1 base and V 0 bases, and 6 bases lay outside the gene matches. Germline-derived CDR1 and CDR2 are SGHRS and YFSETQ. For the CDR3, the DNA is TGCGCCAGCAGCTTGGGGGACAGAGGACTCCAAGAGACCCAGTACTTC. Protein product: CASSLGDRGLQETQYF.

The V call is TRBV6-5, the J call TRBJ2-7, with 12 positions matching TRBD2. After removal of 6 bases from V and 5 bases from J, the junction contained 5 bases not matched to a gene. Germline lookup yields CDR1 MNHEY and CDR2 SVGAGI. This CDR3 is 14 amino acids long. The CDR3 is CASRSSSGGDEQYF. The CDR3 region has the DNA TGTGCCAGCAGATCGTCTAGCGGGGGGGACGAGCAGTACTTC.

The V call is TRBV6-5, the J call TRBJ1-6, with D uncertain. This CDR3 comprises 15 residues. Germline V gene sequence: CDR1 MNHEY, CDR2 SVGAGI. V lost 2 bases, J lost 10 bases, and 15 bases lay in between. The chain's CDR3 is CASSYGRERYSPLHF. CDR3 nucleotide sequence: TGTGCCAGCAGTTACGGGCGGGAAAGGTACTCACCCCTCCACTTT.

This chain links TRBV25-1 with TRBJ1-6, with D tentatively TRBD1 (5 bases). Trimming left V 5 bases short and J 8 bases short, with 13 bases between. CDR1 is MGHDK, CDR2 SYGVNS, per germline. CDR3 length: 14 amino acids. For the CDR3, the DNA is TGTGCCAGCAGTTTATGGACAAGAGATTCACCCCTCCACTTT. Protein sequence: CASSLWTRDSPLHF. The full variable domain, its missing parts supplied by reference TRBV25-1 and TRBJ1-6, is EADIYQTPRYLVIGTGKKITLECSQTMGHDKMYWYQQDPGMELHLIHYSYGVNSTEKGDLSSESTVSRIRTEHFPLTLESARPSHTSQYLCASSLWTRDSPLHFGNGTRLTVT.

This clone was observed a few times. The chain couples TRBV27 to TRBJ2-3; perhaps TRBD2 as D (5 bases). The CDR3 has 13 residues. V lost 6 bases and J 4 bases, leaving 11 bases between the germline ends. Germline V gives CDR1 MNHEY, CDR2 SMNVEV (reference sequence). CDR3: CASSLMRADTQYF. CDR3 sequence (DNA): TGTGCCAGCAGCCTTATGAGGGCAGATACGCAGTATTTT.

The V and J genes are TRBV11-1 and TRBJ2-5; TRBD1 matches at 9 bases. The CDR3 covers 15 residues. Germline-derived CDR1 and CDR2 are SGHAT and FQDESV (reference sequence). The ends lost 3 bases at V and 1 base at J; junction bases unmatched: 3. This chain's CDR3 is CASSLDRGIQETQYF. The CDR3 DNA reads TGTGCCAGCAGCTTGGACAGGGGTATCCAAGAGACCCAGTACTTC.

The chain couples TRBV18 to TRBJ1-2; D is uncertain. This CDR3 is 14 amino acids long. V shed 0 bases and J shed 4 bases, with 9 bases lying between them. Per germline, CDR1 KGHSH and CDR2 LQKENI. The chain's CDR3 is CASSPPWASYGYTF. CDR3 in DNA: TGTGCCAGCTCACCACCCTGGGCGTCCTATGGCTACACCTTC.

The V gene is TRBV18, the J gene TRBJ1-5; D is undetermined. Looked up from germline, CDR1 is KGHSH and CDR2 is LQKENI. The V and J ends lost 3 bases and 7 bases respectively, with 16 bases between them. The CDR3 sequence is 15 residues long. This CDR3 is CASSPYPEGSQPQHF. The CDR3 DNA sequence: TGTGCCAGCTCACCCTATCCGGAGGGTTCGCAGCCCCAGCATTTT.

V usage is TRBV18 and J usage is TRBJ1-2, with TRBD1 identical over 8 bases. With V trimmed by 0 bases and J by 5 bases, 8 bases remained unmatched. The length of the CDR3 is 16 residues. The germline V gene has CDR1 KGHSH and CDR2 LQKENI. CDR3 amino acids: CASSPPQGASLYGYTF. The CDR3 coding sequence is TGTGCCAGCTCACCACCTCAGGGGGCGAGTTTGTATGGCTACACCTTC. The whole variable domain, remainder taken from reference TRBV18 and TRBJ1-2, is NAGVMQNPRHLVRRRGQEARLRCSPMKGHSHVYWYRQLPEEGLKFMVYLQKENIIDESGMPKERFSAEFPKEGPSILRIQQVVRGDSAAYFCASSPPQGASLYGYTFGSGTRLTVV.

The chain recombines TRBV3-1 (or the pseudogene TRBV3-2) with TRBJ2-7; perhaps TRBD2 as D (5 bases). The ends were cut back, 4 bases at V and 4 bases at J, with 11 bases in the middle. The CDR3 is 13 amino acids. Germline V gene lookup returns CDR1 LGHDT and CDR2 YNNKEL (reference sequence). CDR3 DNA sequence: TGTGCCAGCAGCCCCACGGGCGGGTACGAGCAGTACTTC. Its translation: CASSPTGGYEQYF.